The rows below give T cell receptor beta chains drawn from one sample of a study of T cell repertoires in cytomegalovirus infection. TCRdb reanalysed the reads using MiXCR and keeps one entry per CDR3 protein. The sample lists 250,000 to 300,000 distinct CDR3 sequences; 20% to 30% were seen once. Input material: PBMCs. These receptors all come from a human donor in good health (CMV status not recorded). Some clones in this sample may be carry-over from other donors' samples. Each CDR3 is given with its conserved first and last residue. Each record gives: D gene, J gene, V gene, clone size, CDR3 protein, CDR3 DNA. The D gene is left open where the match is weak. Where a row states a size, it is once, few, many or the class of an expanded clone; other rows omit it.

D gene: NA
J gene: TRBJ2-7
V gene: TRBV7-4
clone size: many
CDR3 protein: CASSLIGQTYEQYF
CDR3 DNA: TGTGCCAGCAGCTTAATAGGACAAACCTACGAGCAGTACTTC

D gene: NA
J gene: TRBJ1-3
V gene: TRBV7-2
clone size: many
CDR3 protein: CASSLGGATGNTIYF
CDR3 DNA: TGTGCCAGCAGCTTAGGGGGAGCGACTGGAAACACCATATATTTT

D gene: TRBD1
J gene: TRBJ1-2
V gene: TRBV7-2
clone size: many
CDR3 protein: CASSRQGYGTNYGYTF
CDR3 DNA: TGTGCCAGCAGCCGACAGGGCTATGGGACTAACTATGGCTACACCTTC

D gene: TRBD2
J gene: TRBJ2-7
V gene: TRBV7-6
clone size: NA
CDR3 protein: CASSLAASGGSSYEQYF
CDR3 DNA: TGTGCCAGCAGCTTAGCAGCTAGCGGGGGGAGCTCCTACGAGCAGTACTTC

D gene: TRBD1
J gene: TRBJ1-6
V gene: TRBV7-6
clone size: many
CDR3 protein: CASSSSDRGFSPLHF
CDR3 DNA: TGTGCCAGCAGCTCCTCGGACAGGGGTTTTTCACCCCTCCACTTT

D gene: NA
J gene: TRBJ2-5
V gene: TRBV7-2
clone size: many
CDR3 protein: CASSLAEQETQYF
CDR3 DNA: TGTGCCAGCAGCTTAGCAGAACAAGAGACCCAGTACTTC

D gene: NA
J gene: TRBJ1-2
V gene: TRBV28
clone size: NA
CDR3 protein: CASSLGLFRDYGYTF
CDR3 DNA: TGTGCCAGCAGCCTAGGGCTATTCAGGGACTATGGCTACACCTTC

D gene: TRBD1
J gene: TRBJ1-5
V gene: TRBV27
clone size: NA
CDR3 protein: CASSLSQQGAGQPQHF
CDR3 DNA: TGTGCCAGCAGTTTATCACAACAGGGGGCTGGGCAGCCCCAGCATTTT

D gene: NA
J gene: TRBJ2-5
V gene: TRBV29-1
clone size: NA
CDR3 protein: CSAAVSREVETQYF
CDR3 DNA: TGCAGCGCCGCGGTCTCCAGGGAGGTAGAGACCCAGTACTTC

D gene: TRBD2
J gene: TRBJ2-1
V gene: TRBV2
clone size: few
CDR3 protein: CASSGPSGLAGVSEQFF
CDR3 DNA: TGTGCCAGCAGTGGTCCATCGGGACTAGCGGGAGTGAGTGAGCAGTTCTTC

D gene: NA
J gene: TRBJ1-1
V gene: TRBV12-3/TRBV12-4
clone size: many
CDR3 protein: CASSPRGGNTEAFF
CDR3 DNA: TGTGCCAGCAGCCCTCGTGGGGGGAACACTGAAGCTTTCTTT